Each of the 30 T cell receptor beta chains below was sequenced from the same sample in a study of post-analysis software for immune sequencing data. Whole-study findings and limits: Several TRBV segments were more frequent in patients than controls; TRBV5-6, TRBV5-1 and TRBV20-1 belonged to this group.

Each TCR beta cDNA library carried unique molecular identifiers. Via MiXCR, TCRdb re-called the PCR reads, giving one row per CDR3 protein. The sample holds hundreds of thousands of distinct CDR3 sequences; 44% are singletons and the top ten take 1.5% to 2%. Their antigens are not known. The sequenced material came from blood. These receptors originate from a girl aged 10 to 17 with multiple sclerosis.

V usage is TRBV7-6 and J usage is TRBJ2-1; 12 bases line up with TRBD2. This CDR3 is 14 amino acids long. Germline V gives CDR1 SGHVS, CDR2 FNYEAQ. V lost 5 bases to trimming and J lost 9 bases; unmatched junction nucleotides: 5. The chain's CDR3 is CASSATSGRVEQFF. CDR3 DNA: TGTGCCAGCAGCGCGACTAGCGGGAGAGTTGAGCAGTTCTTC.

This clonotype was counted once. The chain joins TRBV6-2 or TRBV6-3 to TRBJ2-7; TRBD1 aligns across 9 bases. This CDR3 contains 17 residues. V lost 6 bases, J lost 5 bases, and 17 bases stayed unmatched. The germline gives CDR1 MNHEY, CDR2 SVGEGT. The CDR3 reads CASRRFPKWGQGDEQYF. The CDR3 DNA is TGTGCCAGCAGACGCTTCCCTAAATGGGGACAGGGAGACGAGCAGTACTTC.

CDR3: CASSPKRNSYNEQFF. CDR3 bases: TGTGCCAGCAGCCCAAAGCGGAACTCCTACAATGAGCAGTTCTTC. The chain uses TRBV14 and TRBJ2-1; D is perhaps TRBD2 (5 bases). From germline, CDR1 is SGHDN and CDR2 FVKESK. This CDR3 is built from 15 residues. Deletions cut 4 bases from V and 0 bases from J, with 10 bases between.

This chain joins TRBV10-3 and TRBJ2-7, with TRBD2 matching 11 bases. J gave up 3 bases and V 0 bases, and 7 bases lay outside the gene matches. The CDR3 totals 17 residues. Per the germline V gene, CDR1 is ENHRY and CDR2 is SYGVKD. CDR3 residues: CAISESGPLAGGYEQYF. CDR3 nucleotide sequence: TGTGCCATCAGTGAGTCGGGGCCTCTAGCGGGGGGCTACGAGCAGTACTTC.

The chain is built from TRBV12-3 or TRBV12-4 and TRBJ1-1; 8 bases agree with TRBD1. This CDR3 has 14 residues. The junction had 4 bases not matched to a gene; V was cut back by 2 bases and J by 5 bases. DNA for the CDR3: TGTGCCAGCAGTTTAAGCCAGGGGGCGACTGAAGCTTTCTTT. This sequence encodes CASSLSQGATEAFF.

This clonotype was seen a handful of times. The gene calls are TRBV20-1 and TRBJ2-1; D is tentatively TRBD1 or TRBD2 (5 bases each). The V end lost 5 bases, the J end lost 0 bases, and 14 bases lay between the germline ends. The CDR3 runs to 15 residues. Per the germline V gene, CDR1 is DFQATT and CDR2 is SNEGSKA (reference sequence). CDR3 in amino acids: CSAPPGTSSYNEQFF. DNA of the CDR3: TGCAGTGCTCCCCCCGGGACCAGCTCCTACAATGAGCAGTTCTTC.

This clonotype turned up a few times. The rearrangement joins TRBV14 to TRBJ2-7; D unclear. The V and J ends lost 0 bases and 0 bases respectively, with 9 bases between them. The CDR3 loop spans 15 amino acids. Per germline, CDR1 SGHDN and CDR2 FVKESK. The CDR3 loop is CASSQEPNLSYEQYF. The CDR3 DNA is TGTGCCAGCAGCCAAGAGCCGAACCTCTCCTACGAGCAGTACTTC.

This rearrangement joins TRBV7-2 to TRBJ1-6, with D uncertain. Germline lookup yields CDR1 SGHTA and CDR2 FQGNSA. This CDR3 spans 12 amino acids. Trimming removed 5 bases at V and 9 bases at J, with 8 bases between. As DNA, the CDR3 is TGTGCCAGCAGCCAGCGGAGTTCACCCCTCCACTTT. This translates into CASSQRSSPLHF.

CDR3 in amino acids: CASSSTGTKETQYF. Here the CDR3 DNA reads TGTGCCAGCAGTTCGACAGGGACCAAAGAGACCCAGTACTTC. V usage is TRBV6-6 and J usage is TRBJ2-5; 7 bases fit TRBD1. This CDR3 is 14 amino acids long. Germline CDR1 MNHNY, CDR2 SVGAGI (reference sequence). The V and J ends lost 4 bases and 3 bases, in that order; junction bases with no gene match: 5.

This clonotype appeared once. V is TRBV12-3 or TRBV12-4 and J is TRBJ1-5; D is uncertain. The V and J ends lost 4 bases and 5 bases respectively, with 18 bases between them. This CDR3 comprises 16 residues. Here the CDR3 DNA reads TGTGCCAGCAGTTCAGCGTATGCTAGGAAGGATCAGCCCCAGCATTTT. Its translation: CASSSAYARKDQPQHF.

The V and J genes are TRBV20-1 and TRBJ2-3, with 8 bases identical to TRBD2. The CDR3 consists of 16 residues. The V segment lost 0 bases and the J segment 0 bases; nucleotides outside the gene matches: 5. The V gene's germline CDR1 is DFQATT and CDR2 SNEGSKA (reference sequence). This CDR3 is CSARDPGGGSTDTQYF. The CDR3 nucleotides are TGCAGTGCTAGAGATCCCGGGGGGGGAAGCACAGATACGCAGTATTTT.

The rearrangement links TRBV24-1 to TRBJ2-3; maybe TRBD1 (6 bases). V was cut by 6 bases and J by 0 bases, with 9 bases left in between. The CDR3 runs 14 residues. Looked up from germline, CDR1 is KGHDR and CDR2 is SFDVKD. The CDR3 region has the DNA TGTGCCACCAGTCCTCAGGGGAGCACAGATACGCAGTATTTT. It is translated as CATSPQGSTDTQYF.

This chain uses TRBV2 with TRBJ2-7, with D maybe TRBD1 (6 bases). The DNA matches TRBJ2-5 better at its end, which makes the J call doubtful. The CDR3 has 14 residues. CDR1 and CDR2 (germline): SNHLY, FYNNEI. The CDR3 reads CASSSYRVEETQYF. In DNA form, the CDR3 reads TGTGCCAGCAGTTCTTACAGGGTGGAAGAGACCCAGTACTTC.

This clonotype was seen a few times. The V and J genes are TRBV15 and TRBJ2-5; 7 bases map to TRBD1. The tail of the sequence fits TRBJ2-7 better, so the J call may be wrong. The germline gives CDR1 LNHNV, CDR2 YYDKDF (reference sequence). The CDR3 runs to 14 residues. CDR3 nucleotide sequence: TGTGCCACCAGCGAGGGGGCCTTCTCCTACGAGCAGTACTTC. It is translated as CATSEGAFSYEQYF.

This clonotype was picked up a small number of times. The chain uses TRBV7-9 and TRBJ1-1; possibly TRBD1 for D (5 bases). In germline, CDR1 is SEHNR, CDR2 FQNEAQ (reference sequence). Between the trimmed V and J ends, which lost 3 bases and 5 bases, there was a span of 16 bases. This CDR3 is 15 amino acids long. The CDR3 is CASSLGSGSGTEAFF. The CDR3 DNA is TGTGCCAGCAGCTTGGGCTCGGGGTCAGGGACTGAAGCTTTCTTT.

This clonotype was seen a handful of times. The CDR3 reads CASSPTVTSGTNEQFF. DNA for the CDR3: TGCGCCAGCAGCCCCACGGTGACTAGCGGGACGAATGAGCAGTTCTTC. The rearrangement uses TRBV10-1 and TRBJ2-1; 11 bases are shared with TRBD2. The CDR3 is 16 amino acids. The ends lost 6 bases at V and 7 bases at J; junction bases unmatched: 11. Germline CDR1 and CDR2: WNHNN and SYGVQD (reference sequence).

This clonotype showed up just a few times. CDR3 sequence: CASSTLPGQLYGYTF. The DNA of the CDR3 is TGCGCCAGCAGCACCTTACCGGGACAGCTCTATGGCTACACCTTC. The genes are TRBV5-1 and TRBJ1-2, with TRBD1 matching over 7 bases. Germline CDR1 is SGHRS and CDR2 is YFSETQ. V was pared by 4 bases and J by 4 bases, with 10 bases of the junction left unmatched. The CDR3 loop spans 15 amino acids.

This rearrangement joins TRBV6-5 to TRBJ1-3, with unresolved D. The V gene's germline CDR1 is MNHEY and CDR2 SVGAGI. The V end was cut by 8 bases, the J end by 0 bases, with 17 bases between. This CDR3 contains 16 residues. For the CDR3, the DNA is TGTGCCAGCTCAACCGGAGGCCTGAGCTCTGGAAACACCATATATTTT. It translates to CASSTGGLSSGNTIYF.

The chain recombines TRBV12-3 or TRBV12-4 with TRBJ2-5, with D perhaps matching TRBD2 (5 bases). V was trimmed by 5 bases and J by 0 bases, leaving 16 bases between them. The CDR3 contains 16 residues. CDR3 residues: CASSPPRREDQETQYF. The DNA for the CDR3 is TGTGCCAGCAGTCCTCCCAGACGGGAAGACCAAGAGACCCAGTACTTC.

This clonotype has just a few counts. The rearrangement links TRBV20-1 to TRBJ2-1; the match to TRBD2 covers 9 bases. Germline V gene sequence: CDR1 DFQATT, CDR2 SNEGSKA (reference sequence). The J segment lost 5 bases and the V segment lost 2 bases, leaving 4 bases of the junction unmatched. CDR3 size: 14 residues. CDR3: CSARKLAGDNEQFF. Written as DNA, the CDR3 is TGCAGTGCTAGAAAATTAGCGGGAGACAATGAGCAGTTCTTC.

The chain combines TRBV2 with TRBJ2-4; D gene uncertain. From germline, CDR1 is SNHLY and CDR2 FYNNEI. This CDR3 has 15 residues. V was trimmed by 4 bases and J by 0 bases, leaving 10 bases between them. The CDR3 here is CASSAAAIAKNIQYF. The CDR3, as DNA: TGTGCCAGCAGTGCGGCAGCTATAGCCAAAAACATTCAGTACTTC.

This clonotype turned up a few times. The chain links TRBV7-3 to TRBJ2-1; 12 bases are a match to TRBD2. Trimming took 5 bases from V and 8 from J; bases not matched to a gene: 13. The length of the CDR3 is 17 residues. Germline values: CDR1 SGHTA, CDR2 FQGTGA. The CDR3 here is CASSLATLTSGGDEQFF. The DNA for the CDR3 is TGTGCCAGCAGCCTCGCTACTTTGACTAGCGGGGGAGATGAGCAGTTCTTC.

This chain uses TRBV11-2 with TRBJ2-5, with TRBD1 matching over 7 bases. The CDR3 runs 16 residues. V shed 2 bases and J 5 bases; nucleotides not matched to a gene: 11. Germline V lookup: CDR1 SGHAT, CDR2 FQNNGV. The CDR3 DNA reads TGTGCCAGCAGCTTACGGGGACAGTTAGAGTGGGAGACCCAGTACTTC. It specifies CASSLRGQLEWETQYF.

The chain joins TRBV6-6 to TRBJ1-6; D perhaps matches TRBD1 (5 bases). Trimming left V 0 bases short and J 9 bases short, with 15 bases between. The CDR3 is 16 residues long. CDR1 and CDR2 (germline): MNHNY, SVGAGI (reference sequence). The DNA of the CDR3 is TGTGCCAGCAGTTACTCGAGGGGACGGTTAGGTTCACCCCTCCACTTT. This sequence encodes CASSYSRGRLGSPLHF.

The chain couples TRBV4-1 to TRBJ2-6; D perhaps matches TRBD2 (5 bases). Per the germline V gene, CDR1 is MGHRA and CDR2 is YSYEKL. The CDR3 covers 15 residues. The V end was cut by 3 bases, the J end by 4 bases, with 10 bases between. CDR3 loop: CASSQVEAGANVLTF. CDR3 coding DNA: TGCGCCAGCAGCCAGGTGGAGGCGGGGGCCAACGTCCTGACTTTC.

This clonotype was counted a few times. The CDR3 region is CASSLVIVRPNTEAFF. The CDR3 DNA is TGCGCCAGCAGCTTGGTTATTGTCAGACCGAACACTGAAGCTTTCTTT. V usage is TRBV5-1 and J usage is TRBJ1-1; D remains unclear. Germline CDR1 is SGHRS and CDR2 is YFSETQ. V lost 0 bases and J 1 base, leaving 13 bases between the germline ends. CDR3 size: 16 residues.

This clonotype was observed a handful of times. This chain connects TRBV12-3 or TRBV12-4 to TRBJ2-3; possibly TRBD2 for D (6 bases). CDR3 size: 14 residues. Trimming stripped 7 bases from V and 4 bases from J, with 15 bases between. Here the CDR3 DNA reads TGTGCCAGCAAGGAGGGAGTTGGCCCAGATACGCAGTATTTT. It yields the protein CASKEGVGPDTQYF.

This clonotype was recorded a few times. The gene calls are TRBV24-1 and TRBJ2-5, with D maybe TRBD2 (6 bases). This CDR3 is 13 amino acids long. Between the trimmed V and J ends, which lost 5 bases and 3 bases, there was a span of 9 bases. Germline values: CDR1 KGHDR, CDR2 SFDVKD. The CDR3 protein is CATSGRGEETQYF. As DNA, the CDR3 is TGTGCCACCAGTGGGCGGGGAGAAGAGACCCAGTACTTC.

The V and J genes are TRBV7-2 and TRBJ2-7; D gene uncertain. Germline V gives CDR1 SGHTA, CDR2 FQGNSA. The CDR3 covers 12 residues. Trimming cost V 5 bases and J 3 bases, with 8 bases left between them. DNA for the CDR3: TGTGCCAGCAGCCCTACCATCTACGAGCAGTACTTC. This codes for CASSPTIYEQYF.

The table lists this clonotype with a few counts. The chain links TRBV20-1 to TRBJ2-5; 8 bases line up with TRBD1. Unmatched junction bases numbered 7, after V lost 5 bases and J lost 5 bases. The CDR3 loop spans 13 amino acids. The V gene's germline CDR1 is DFQATT and CDR2 SNEGSKA (reference sequence). CDR3 region: CSAASGQAETQYF. The DNA for the CDR3 is TGCAGTGCTGCTTCGGGACAGGCGGAGACCCAGTACTTC.